This T cell receptor (beta chain) was retrieved from a study of cytomegalovirus exposure and HLA in healthy donors (dated 2017 in TCRdb). Study-wide context: In an earlier analysis of fewer than 750 of the donors, about 260 Gb of sequence data and just under 120 million unique TCR beta sequences from about 180 million T cells were reported. To predict cytomegalovirus infection status, the study brought together high-throughput TCR immunosequencing, statistical association of individual TCRs with disease status, and machine learning. Besides the first cohort of around 700 subjects, a separate validation cohort made up of roughly 120 different subjects was used. To study patterns of TCR occurrence, a later analysis re-analyzed previously published TCR beta repertoires from around 700 donors and added high-resolution HLA genotyping. Every repertoire in the discovery cohort had been generated on one and the same sequencing platform. Class I and class II HLA loci were covered by the typing at four-digit resolution. Typing coverage varied by locus: about 620-640 donors for A, B, C, DRB1 and DQB1; approximately 560 for DQA1; about 590 for DPA1; 400 to 480 for DPB1. Donor age, sex, ethnicity and CMV serostatus were compiled alongside the repertoire data. To decide whether each TCR beta V gene segment behaved as functional or pseudogenic, an earlier analysis of some 580 of the donors relied on high-throughput TCR beta sequencing. An early release that covered fewer than 800 HLA-typed donors contained approximately 300 gigabases of sequencing data and around 80 million unique TCR sequences. Across about 370 genotyped donors of the cohort, an average of about 220,000 unique TCR beta nucleotide sequences per donor were sequenced, and about a sixth of those sequences were non-productive. Rather than drawing on any new phenotypic data, the later analysis identified candidate immune exposures from TCR beta sequences and the way those sequences occurred across donors. The study profiled the T cell repertoires of about 720 subjects by immunosequencing and related them to cytomegalovirus serostatus. A later genetic analysis used genome-wide SNP genotypes for about 60% of the roughly 670 donors, treating that subset as a discovery cohort. Because of strong linkage in the cohort, roughly 5 DR-DQ haplotypes were treated as single units for association and clustering. The study aimed to test whether cataloging public T cell receptors could reveal signatures of past pathogen exposure. Among the approximately 400 genotyped donors, around 81% belonged to the genetic ancestry cluster associated with self-reported Caucasian donors.

Receptors were amplified or captured by the immunoSEQ multiplex PCR assay. For the multiplex PCR, a mixture combining 60 forward primers for TCR Vbeta segments and 13 reverse primers for TCR Jbeta segments was used. A multiplex PCR assay on genomic DNA amplified the CDR3 region of rearranged TCR beta genes. Amplified TCR beta libraries were sequenced as 87-base-pair reads on the Illumina HiSeq System. Per the authors' processing: A later analysis tallied 75 million to 85 million unique TCR beta chains across the 700 or so repertoires, and 10 million to 11 million of those chains were shared by two or more donors. Raw reads were error-corrected and collapsed into unique sequences with a nearest-neighbor algorithm that merged closely related sequences to remove PCR and sequencing errors. V, D and J gene segments were assigned by aligning CDR3 sequences to IMGT reference sequences. Each retained sequence needed at least a six-nucleotide match to both a V gene segment and a J gene segment. A rearrangement counted as productive if the CDR3 had no stop codons and remained in frame with V and J, and every other rearrangement counted as non-productive. CDR3 was defined according to IMGT convention as the region running from the second conserved V-encoded cysteine to the conserved J-encoded phenylalanine. In an earlier analysis of around 570 of the donors, sequences lacking an unambiguous match to a single V gene segment were excluded. In an earlier analysis of 587 of the donors, V segments were called functional above 56.7% productive rearrangements and were called segregating when the between-donor standard deviation exceeded 5%. A statistical classification framework was built to diagnose cytomegalovirus status from the catalog of TCR beta chain sequences. In a later analysis, V and J genes were assigned by comparing TCR nucleotide sequences against IMGT/GENE-DB human TR gene sequences. A later analysis assigned CDR3 sequences and most-parsimonious VDJ recombination scenarios with the TCRdist pipeline. In a later analysis, each TCR beta chain was defined by its CDR3 amino acid sequence together with its V-gene family, and reads without a unique V-gene family were excluded. As a way to deal with suspected cross-contamination and a sequencing artifact, a later analysis dropped 450 to 700 nucleotide sequences that were highly shared and had low generation probability. For each public chain, a later analysis derived a clonal expansion index from normalized ranks of inferred template counts within each repertoire. Generation probabilities in a later analysis came from a VDJ recombination model fitted to out-of-frame rearrangements, and those results were checked against IGoR. Hypergeometric tests were used in a later analysis to score TCR-TCR, TCR-HLA and TCR-CMV co-occurrence, with a repertoire-size bias correction applied to the TCR pairs. To estimate false discovery rates, a later analysis permuted the HLA or CMV assignments 20 times. In a later analysis, co-occurring TCRs were grouped with DBSCAN, and TCRdist sequence similarity was added when clustering was performed within HLA-allele-positive subsets. Co-occurrence clustering excluded repertoires with fewer than 30,000 or more than 120,000 public chains, plus five with anomalous nucleotide sharing. As stored in TCRdb, this immuneACCESS dataset retains in-frame rearrangements with V and J assigned. A fraction of the clones does not appear; measured against another copy, unresolved V genes explain less than half of the discrepancy, and the remainder lacks a known reason. The DNA was the basis for D and trimming; V, J and clone size are from that table. The sample profile shows 110,000 to 150,000 clones; 82% of them were found once. Roughly 10% of the sample is taken by the ten largest.

The cohort was made up of around 720 healthy bone marrow donors. Cohort members were all nominally healthy when sampled, although unrecorded immune exposures were likely present. The donor was CMV seropositive and belonged to the group of around 300 seropositive cohort members. A peripheral blood sample was provided by each donor, and peripheral blood mononuclear cells were used for TCR beta sequencing. Genomic DNA extraction from the blood cell samples was performed with the Qiagen DNeasy Blood Extraction Kit. Inclusive of the bounding cysteine and phenylalanine, the CDR3 is 13 residues long. Only CDR3 DNA remains: 39 bases, in frame from the first base. The germline V gene specifies SGDLS as CDR1 and YYNGEE as CDR2. Deletion took 1 base off V and 2 bases off J, with a span of 6 bases between the germline ends. The study at large found these results: Linkage disequilibrium might explain the correlated functional status among segregating V segments, but an unknown experimental factor could not be ruled out. According to a later analysis, TCR association rates differed among HLA loci, with DRB1 alleles showing the most associated TCRs and HLA-C alleles showing the fewest. HLA typing was unavailable for some donors at each locus, so association tests used only the typed subset. Compared with the approximately 720-donor mean, donors in an Asian-associated ancestry cluster had fewer N-insertions in productive TCRs, according to a later genetic analysis. A later analysis associated 15,000 to 20,000 TCR beta sequences with specific HLA alleles at a false discovery rate of 0.05. Assigning TCR associations to individual alleles was difficult when HLA alleles, especially DR and DQ, strongly co-occurred. An association between a missense DCLRE1C variant and V-gene and J-gene trimming of TCR beta chains was found in a later genetic analysis and replicated in an independent cohort. The authors suggested that the approach could potentially be extended to other disease states and immunological phenotypes. A later analysis reported that several top co-occurrence clusters appeared linked to parvovirus B19, influenza, CMV and Epstein-Barr virus. The only immune exposure information available for the cohort was CMV serostatus. In this cohort, only TCR beta chains were sequenced, and detectable features were limited by the absence of alpha or paired-chain data. In a later analysis, most CMV-associated TCR beta chains were found to appear HLA-restricted, with HLA associations seemingly driven largely by CMV exposure. In vitro tests confirmed that a few of the cytomegalovirus-associated TCR beta chains recognize cytomegalovirus antigens. Because counts were too low, more than 15 rarely observed V segments, including chromosome 9 orphons, were left out of the earlier analysis of some 600 of the donors. The classifier was reported to diagnose cytomegalovirus status with high specificity and sensitivity in both the original and validation cohorts. In the study, some 180 TCR beta chains were listed as associated with cytomegalovirus. Most TCR sequences were seen in very few donors, while some public TCRs were found in many individuals. Because the 87-base-pair reads could not distinguish some IMGT-functional V segments, including TRBV6-2 and TRBV6-3, those segments were excluded. Presence/absence analyses assumed roughly uniform sequencing depth across donors, an assumption that may not hold. A cluster of highly shared sequence variants was judged likely to represent a technical artifact of the sequencing pipeline. In an earlier analysis of more than 450 of the donors, most TCR beta V segments were observed in productive rearrangements about 90% or about 30% of the time, broadly matching IMGT annotations. Compared with equally common non-associated chains, HLA-associated TCR beta chains in a later analysis were more clonally expanded and had lower generation probabilities. A further reported finding was that TCR beta sequences accurately predicted the HLA-A and HLA-B alleles for most subjects in the first cohort.

This clone is deemed medium-sized (0.01 to 0.1%). Its specific antigen is unknown. No clone much larger than this one lies a single base away; base qualities are absent. The TCR sequence derives from a woman aged 60-75 years in good health and CMV-seropositive. This chain is built from TRBV9 and TRBJ1-2; the D gene remains uncertain. Sequencing was carried out using PBMCs. This receptor has the CDR3 CASSVTTNYGYTF. Read as DNA, the sequence is TGTGCCAGCAGCGTAACAACGAACTATGGCTACACCTTC.